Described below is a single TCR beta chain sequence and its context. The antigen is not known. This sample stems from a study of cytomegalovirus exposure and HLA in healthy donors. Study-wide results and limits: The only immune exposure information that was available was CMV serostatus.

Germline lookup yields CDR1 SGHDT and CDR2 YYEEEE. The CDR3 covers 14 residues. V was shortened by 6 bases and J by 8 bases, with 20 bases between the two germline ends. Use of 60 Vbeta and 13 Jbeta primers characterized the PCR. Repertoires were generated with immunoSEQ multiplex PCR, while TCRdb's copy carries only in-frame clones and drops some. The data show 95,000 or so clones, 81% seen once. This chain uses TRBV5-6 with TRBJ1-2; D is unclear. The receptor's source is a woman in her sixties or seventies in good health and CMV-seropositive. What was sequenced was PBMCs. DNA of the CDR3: TGTGCCAGCAAATCGAACTTGCCGGGAGGCGGCTACACCTTC. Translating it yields CASKSNLPGGGYTF.